This paragraph covers one T cell receptor beta chain sequence. This record comes from a study of glioma-infiltrating T cells. V lost 6 bases, J lost 4 bases, and 5 bases stayed unmatched. This CDR3 comprises 14 residues. The germline CDR1 and CDR2 sequences are SGHRS and YFSETQ. The iRepertoire nested amplicon-rescue multiplex PCR amplified TCR alpha and beta CDR3s from RNA. TCRdb called the multiplex PCR reads again in MiXCR, with one record for every CDR3 protein. The sample has roughly 120,000 distinct CDR3 sequences; about 25% are singletons. The sample was glioma tissue, nonneoplastic brain tissue, or PBMCs (not recorded which). The rearrangement links TRBV5-1 to TRBJ2-1, with 9 bases fitting TRBD1. The sequence was obtained from a human donor with low-grade glioma or glioblastoma, undergoing nonglioma brain surgery, or in good health (not recorded which). The CDR3 sequence is CASKGTGLYNEQFF. The CDR3 nucleotides are TGCGCCAGCAAGGGGACAGGGCTGTACAATGAGCAGTTCTTC.